This section outlines one TCR beta chain sequence together with its context. It lacks a known antigen. Base qualities are missing; no much larger clone stands one base away. The record originates from a study of T cell changes during pregnancy in multiple sclerosis (dated by TCRdb to between 2018 and 2020). A note on the overall study: Changes in the T cell repertoire over the course of pregnancy were examined in this study in women with multiple sclerosis.

Libraries came from the immunoSEQ multiplex PCR assay. TCRdb obtained this table from immuneACCESS and retained in-frame rearrangements with V and J assigned. These tables miss some clones; where compared with another copy, unresolved V genes account for less than half of the shortfall, and the remainder is unexplained. The table for this sample lists around 130,000 clones; about 96% of them were counted only once. The ten largest clones capture around 0.46% of the sample. CDR1 and CDR2, per the germline V gene, are SQVTM and ANQGSEA. The CDR3 measures 12 amino acids from cysteine to phenylalanine. Only the CDR3 DNA is retained, 36 bases long and in frame from the first base. V is pared back by 4 bases and J by 6 bases, with 10 bases lying between the germline termini.

The rearranged segments are TRBV29-1 and TRBJ2-1, and the D gene may be TRBD2, 6 bases matching. The sequenced sample was peripheral blood, obtained after pregnancy. The TCR comes from a female donor with multiple sclerosis, enrolled in a pregnancy study. The nucleotide sequence reads as follows: TGCAGCGTTGGGGGGGTATTCAATGAGCAGTTCTTC. Translated, this gives CSVGGVFNEQFF.